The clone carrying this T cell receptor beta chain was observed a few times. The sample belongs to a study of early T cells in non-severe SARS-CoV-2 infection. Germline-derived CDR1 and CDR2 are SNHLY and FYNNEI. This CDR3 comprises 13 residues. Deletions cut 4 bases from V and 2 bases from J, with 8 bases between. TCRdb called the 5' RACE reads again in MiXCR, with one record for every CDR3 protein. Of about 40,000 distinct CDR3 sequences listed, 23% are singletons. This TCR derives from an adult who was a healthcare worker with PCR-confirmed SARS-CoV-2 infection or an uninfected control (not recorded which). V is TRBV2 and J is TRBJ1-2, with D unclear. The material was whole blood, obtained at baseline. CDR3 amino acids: CASSVGRNYGYTF. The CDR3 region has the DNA TGTGCCAGCAGTGTAGGCCGAAACTATGGCTACACCTTC.